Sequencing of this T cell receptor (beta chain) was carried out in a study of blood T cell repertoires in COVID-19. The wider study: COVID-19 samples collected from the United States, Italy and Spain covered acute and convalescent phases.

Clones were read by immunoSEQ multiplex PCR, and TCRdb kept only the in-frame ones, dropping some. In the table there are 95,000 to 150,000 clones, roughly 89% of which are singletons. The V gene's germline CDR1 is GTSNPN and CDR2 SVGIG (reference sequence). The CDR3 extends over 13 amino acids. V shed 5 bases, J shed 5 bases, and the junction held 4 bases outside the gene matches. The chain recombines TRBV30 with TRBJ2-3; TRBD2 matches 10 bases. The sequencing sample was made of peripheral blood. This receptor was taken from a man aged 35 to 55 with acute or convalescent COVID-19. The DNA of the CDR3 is TGTGCCTGGTCTAGCGGGGGTGGAGATACGCAGTATTTT. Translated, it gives CAWSSGGGDTQYF.